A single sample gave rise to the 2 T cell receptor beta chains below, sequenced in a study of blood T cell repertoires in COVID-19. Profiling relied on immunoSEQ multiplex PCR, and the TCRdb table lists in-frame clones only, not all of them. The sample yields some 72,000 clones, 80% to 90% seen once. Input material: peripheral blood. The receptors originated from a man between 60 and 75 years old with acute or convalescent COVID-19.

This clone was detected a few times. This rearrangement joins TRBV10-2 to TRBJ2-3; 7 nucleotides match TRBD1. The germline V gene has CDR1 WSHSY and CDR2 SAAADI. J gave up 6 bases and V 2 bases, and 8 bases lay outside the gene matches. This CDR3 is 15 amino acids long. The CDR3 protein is CASSEGTDNHDTQYF. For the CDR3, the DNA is TGCGCCAGCAGTGAGGGGACAGACAACCACGATACGCAGTATTTT.

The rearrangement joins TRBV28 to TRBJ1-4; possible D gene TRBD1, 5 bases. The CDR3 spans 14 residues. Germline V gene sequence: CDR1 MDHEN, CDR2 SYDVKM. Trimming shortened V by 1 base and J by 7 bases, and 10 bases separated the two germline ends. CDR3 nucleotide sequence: TGTGCCAGCAGTTTATCAGGGAGGGGTGAAAAACTGTTTTTT. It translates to CASSLSGRGEKLFF.